These T cell receptor beta chains were read from a single sample in a study of T cells in Graves' hyperthyroidism and ophthalmopathy. TCRdb used MiXCR to reprocess the multiplex PCR reads, holding one entry per CDR3 protein. Counted here are 700,000 or so distinct CDR3 sequences, 16% occurring once; the ten biggest clones make up roughly 8%. Sequencing was carried out using blood. These receptors were taken from a man between 18 and 35 years old with Graves' hyperthyroidism. CDR3s leave out the opening cysteine and the closing phenylalanine or tryptophan.

J gene: TRBJ2-1; V gene: TRBV7-9; CDR3 protein: ASRGLAAEGNEQF
J gene: TRBJ2-2; V gene: TRBV3-1; CDR3 protein: ASSPHGGELF
J gene: TRBJ2-3; V gene: TRBV30; CDR3 protein: AWSVQLPSTDTQY
J gene: TRBJ1-1; V gene: TRBV11-3; CDR3 protein: ASRLGRTEAF
J gene: TRBJ1-6; V gene: TRBV7-9; CDR3 protein: ASSLASRSPLH
J gene: TRBJ1-2; V gene: TRBV5-1; CDR3 protein: ASSLVGGDYGYT
J gene: TRBJ1-1; V gene: TRBV5-1; CDR3 protein: ASSLDGTGLNTEAF
J gene: TRBJ2-3; V gene: TRBV4-2; CDR3 protein: ASSQDRASGGPDTQY
J gene: TRBJ2-1; V gene: TRBV11-2; CDR3 protein: ASSLDTWGRLDEQF
J gene: TRBJ2-7; V gene: TRBV28; CDR3 protein: ASSLTPSRNYEQY
J gene: TRBJ2-7; V gene: TRBV6-2/TRBV6-3; CDR3 protein: ASSYFSPGAYEQY
J gene: TRBJ2-2; V gene: TRBV7-6; CDR3 protein: ASSPGLAGDWNTGELF
J gene: TRBJ1-2; V gene: TRBV11-3; CDR3 protein: ASSSDRGSYGYT
J gene: TRBJ2-1; V gene: TRBV5-5; CDR3 protein: ASSDRPGRIYNEQF
J gene: TRBJ2-3; V gene: TRBV2; CDR3 protein: ASSRDISTDTQY
J gene: TRBJ2-1; V gene: TRBV30; CDR3 protein: AWSAEPGTSGIYEQF
J gene: TRBJ2-3; V gene: TRBV7-8; CDR3 protein: ASSLVPQGAITDTQY
J gene: TRBJ2-7; V gene: TRBV7-9; CDR3 protein: ASSLVGTWAVEQY
J gene: TRBJ2-1; V gene: TRBV7-9; CDR3 protein: ASSSGLAGGKQF
J gene: TRBJ2-1; V gene: TRBV11-2; CDR3 protein: ASSLVEGGSYNEQF
J gene: TRBJ1-2; V gene: TRBV24-1; CDR3 protein: ATSDFHQGDGYT
J gene: TRBJ2-5; V gene: TRBV3-1; CDR3 protein: ASSLFGEVGQETQY
J gene: TRBJ1-1; V gene: TRBV5-1; CDR3 protein: ASSSQGQGGAEAF
J gene: TRBJ2-7; V gene: TRBV12-3/TRBV12-4; CDR3 protein: ASAAGTSSTYEQY
J gene: TRBJ2-2; V gene: TRBV12-3/TRBV12-4; CDR3 protein: ASTPQGANTGELF